Listed below are T cell receptor beta chains from one sample, sequenced in a study of cytomegalovirus exposure and HLA in healthy donors. The protocol was immunoSEQ multiplex PCR, while the TCRdb copy is restricted to in-frame clones and leaves out a portion. The profile shows roughly 200,000 clones, 80% to 85% of them singletons. The sequenced sample consisted of PBMCs. These receptors all come from a woman aged 25 to 39 in good health and CMV-seronegative. CDR3s include the opening cysteine and the closing phenylalanine or tryptophan. D genes are given only for firm matches. Part of the rows lack a size; the others show once, few, many or a class for expanded clones.

TRBJ2-5	.	TRBD1	14	TRBV6-1	TGTGCCAGCAGTGCGAACAGGGGTGGGGAGACCCAGTACTTC	CASSANRGGETQYF
TRBJ1-3	many	.	16	TRBV18	TGTGCCAGCTCACCCGAGTTCCCAGGGTCTGGAAACACCATATATTTT	CASSPEFPGSGNTIYF
TRBJ2-4	.	.	12	TRBV29-1	TGCAGCCGGGGGTTAGCCAAAAACATTCAGTACTTC	CSRGLAKNIQYF
TRBJ1-1	.	TRBD1	13	TRBV6-1	TGTGCCACCAGGACAGGGCAGAACACTGAAGCTTTCTTT	CATRTGQNTEAFF
TRBJ2-3	.	TRBD2	15	TRBV19	TGTGCCAGTAGTGGGCGGACTAGCGGGAGTGATACGCAGTATTTT	CASSGRTSGSDTQYF
TRBJ2-7	.	TRBD2	15	TRBV5-6	TGTGCCAGCAGCCCAGAGGGAGGGTTGACCCACGAGCAGTACTTC	CASSPEGGLTHEQYF
TRBJ1-1	.	.	15	TRBV4-1	TGCGCCAGCAGCCAAGTTCCTCAGGGGAACACTGAAGCTTTCTTT	CASSQVPQGNTEAFF
TRBJ2-1	.	.	10	TRBV20-1	TGCAGTGCCAAACAGCATGAGCAGTTCTTC	CSAKQHEQFF
TRBJ2-7	.	TRBD1	15	TRBV10-2	TGCGCCAGCAACCCGGGACAGGGATTCCCCTACGAGCAGTACTTC	CASNPGQGFPYEQYF
TRBJ1-5	.	.	13	TRBV19	TGTGCCAGTGGGGGCAGTTCAAATCAGCCCCAGCATTTT	CASGGSSNQPQHF
TRBJ2-7	.	TRBD2	14	TRBV11-2	TGTGCCAGCAGCTTAGCGGGAGGGTACCACGAGCAGTACTTC	CASSLAGGYHEQYF
TRBJ2-5	.	.	17	TRBV5-4	TGTGCCAGCAGCTCGGGTCCAGTCCCGACTAAACTAGAGACCCAGTACTTC	CASSSGPVPTKLETQYF
TRBJ2-1	.	TRBD2	13	TRBV2	TGTGCCAGCAGTCCGATTAGCGGGGGGGAGCAGTTCTTC	CASSPISGGEQFF
TRBJ1-1	few	TRBD1	16	TRBV18	TGTGCCAGCTCACTCCATCCGGGACAGATGAACACTGAAGCTTTCTTT	CASSLHPGQMNTEAFF
TRBJ2-1	.	TRBD2	14	TRBV10-3	TGTGCCATCAGTGCGGGACTAGATTACAATGAGCAGTTCTTC	CAISAGLDYNEQFF
TRBJ2-5	.	.	14	TRBV27	TGTGCCAGCAGTTTATCCCGGGGGGCGGAGACCCAGTACTTC	CASSLSRGAETQYF
TRBJ2-7	.	.	14	TRBV4-1	TGCGCCAGCAGCCGCTTCAGGGGAGAATACGAGCAGTACTTC	CASSRFRGEYEQYF
TRBJ2-1	.	TRBD2	14	TRBV28	TGTGCCAGCACCCTAGCGGGAGGTTACAATGAGCAGTTCTTC	CASTLAGGYNEQFF
TRBJ2-2	.	TRBD2	18	TRBV4-2	TGTGCCAGCAGCCGCCTACTAGCGGGGGGGCTGAACCCCGGGGAGCTGTTTTTT	CASSRLLAGGLNPGELFF
TRBJ2-1	.	TRBD2	16	TRBV5-1	TGCGCCAGCAGCTTGGGCGGGACTAGCGGCTACAATGAGCAGTTCTTC	CASSLGGTSGYNEQFF
TRBJ2-5	.	.	15	TRBV7-9	TGTGCCAGCAGCTTAGCTAGCACCCCAACGGAGACCCAGTACTTC	CASSLASTPTETQYF
TRBJ2-1	.	.	14	TRBV5-1	TGCGCCAGCGCGGGTATCGACTCCTACAATGAGCAGTTCTTC	CASAGIDSYNEQFF
TRBJ2-1	.	.	14	TRBV30	TGTGCCTGGAGTAGGAAGGGGACCTACAATGAGCAGTTCTTC	CAWSRKGTYNEQFF
TRBJ2-2	.	.	13	TRBV25-1	TGTGCCAGCAGCGTTGGAGGGACCGGGGAGCTGTTTTTT	CASSVGGTGELFF
TRBJ1-1	.	.	13	TRBV6-5	TGTGCCAGCAGTTATCACAGGACCGGGGGAGCTTTCTTT	CASSYHRTGGAFF